This is a list of T cell receptor beta chains from one sample in a study of immune characterization of retroperitoneal liposarcoma. One entry per CDR3 protein, called by TCRdb with MiXCR from the PCR reads. The sample contains 10,000 to 12,000 distinct CDR3 sequences, under 35% of which appear only once. The sample comprised tumor tissue. The receptors originated from a male donor with retroperitoneal liposarcoma. CDR3s include the opening cysteine and the closing phenylalanine or tryptophan. Each record gives: V gene, J gene, D gene, clone size, CDR3 DNA, CDR3 protein. D genes are given only for firm matches. Not all rows give a size; the values are once, few, many and, for expanded clones, a class.

v_call: TRBV6-1; j_call: TRBJ1-6; d_call: -; clone_size: many; cdr3_nt: TGTGCCAGCAGAGGAATTGACCCCCTTAATTCACCCCTCCACTTT; cdr3_aa: CASRGIDPLNSPLHF
v_call: TRBV7-6; j_call: TRBJ2-1; d_call: TRBD2; clone_size: -; cdr3_nt: TGTGCCAGCAGCTTAGTCCCGGGACTAGCGGGAGTGGGGACCTACAATGAGCAGTTCTTC; cdr3_aa: CASSLVPGLAGVGTYNEQFF
v_call: TRBV7-6; j_call: TRBJ2-3; d_call: -; clone_size: medium-sized; cdr3_nt: TGTGCCAGCAGCTTAGCGCCAGATAGGTCAGATACGCAGTATTTT; cdr3_aa: CASSLAPDRSDTQYF
v_call: TRBV6-1; j_call: TRBJ2-7; d_call: -; clone_size: medium-sized; cdr3_nt: TGTGCCAGCAGTTCTGCGGGGGCCTCCTACAATGAGCAGTACTTC; cdr3_aa: CASSSAGASYNEQYF
v_call: TRBV7-2; j_call: TRBJ2-7; d_call: -; clone_size: medium-sized; cdr3_nt: TGTGCCAGCAGCCTCGACGGGGGCTACGAGCAGTACTTC; cdr3_aa: CASSLDGGYEQYF
v_call: TRBV6-1; j_call: TRBJ2-1; d_call: -; clone_size: medium-sized; cdr3_nt: TGTGCCAGCAGTGAAGCCCTAGGGGCCTACAATGAGCAGTTCTTC; cdr3_aa: CASSEALGAYNEQFF
v_call: TRBV15; j_call: TRBJ2-7; d_call: -; clone_size: -; cdr3_nt: TGTGCCACCAGCAGAGATTACAGGGCGGACGAGCAGTACTTC; cdr3_aa: CATSRDYRADEQYF
v_call: TRBV7-2; j_call: TRBJ2-3; d_call: -; clone_size: medium-sized; cdr3_nt: TGTGCCAGCAGCCCGACTGGGGATACGCAGTATTTT; cdr3_aa: CASSPTGDTQYF
v_call: TRBV6-5; j_call: TRBJ1-6; d_call: TRBD1; clone_size: -; cdr3_nt: TGTGCCAGCAGTTACTTACCGGGACAGGGTTCGGATAATTCACCCCTCCACTTT; cdr3_aa: CASSYLPGQGSDNSPLHF
v_call: TRBV27; j_call: TRBJ2-1; d_call: -; clone_size: -; cdr3_nt: TGTGCCATTTGGGGGGGCCCTGGCAATGAGCAGTTCTTC; cdr3_aa: CAIWGGPGNEQFF
v_call: TRBV7-4; j_call: TRBJ2-3; d_call: -; clone_size: -; cdr3_nt: TGTGCCAGCAGCTTACGCGGGCCCTATTATACGCAGTATTTT; cdr3_aa: CASSLRGPYYTQYF
v_call: TRBV11-3; j_call: TRBJ2-3; d_call: -; clone_size: few; cdr3_nt: TGTGCCAGCAGCTTCACCCCGGCGGATACGCAGTATTTT; cdr3_aa: CASSFTPADTQYF
v_call: TRBV12-3/TRBV12-4; j_call: TRBJ2-1; d_call: -; clone_size: few; cdr3_nt: TGTGCCAGCAGTTTAGTACGGGGGTTAGGTGGCGAGCAGTTCTTC; cdr3_aa: CASSLVRGLGGEQFF
v_call: TRBV7-9; j_call: TRBJ2-1; d_call: -; clone_size: medium-sized; cdr3_nt: TGTGCCAGCAGCCCGGGTGCGAGGAGCTCCTACAATGAGCAGTTCTTC; cdr3_aa: CASSPGARSSYNEQFF
v_call: TRBV6-6; j_call: TRBJ2-2; d_call: -; clone_size: medium-sized; cdr3_nt: TGTGCCAGCAGTTACCTTGCGAACACCGGGGAGCTGTTTTTT; cdr3_aa: CASSYLANTGELFF
v_call: TRBV27; j_call: TRBJ2-3; d_call: TRBD2; clone_size: few; cdr3_nt: TGTGCCAGCAGTTTATTCGGCGGGAGGTACACAGATACGCAGTATTTT; cdr3_aa: CASSLFGGRYTDTQYF
v_call: TRBV6-1; j_call: TRBJ2-1; d_call: -; clone_size: few; cdr3_nt: TGTGCCAGCCGCCATGGTTCCTACGAGCAGTTCTTC; cdr3_aa: CASRHGSYEQFF
v_call: TRBV6-1; j_call: TRBJ2-7; d_call: TRBD1; clone_size: -; cdr3_nt: TGTGCCAGCAGTAGGGACAGGCGGAACTACGAGCAGTACTTC; cdr3_aa: CASSRDRRNYEQYF
v_call: TRBV12-3/TRBV12-4; j_call: TRBJ1-6; d_call: TRBD1; clone_size: few; cdr3_nt: TGTGCCAGCAGTTTAAGGGGGCAATCACCCCTCCACTTT; cdr3_aa: CASSLRGQSPLHF
v_call: TRBV6-8; j_call: TRBJ1-4; d_call: -; clone_size: -; cdr3_nt: TGTGCCAGCACTCGGCGAGGACTTACAACTAATGAAAAACTGTTTTTT; cdr3_aa: CASTRRGLTTNEKLFF
v_call: TRBV7-2; j_call: TRBJ2-1; d_call: -; clone_size: large; cdr3_nt: TGTGCCAGCAGCTTAGCGAGAGCGTCCTACGAGCAGTTCTTC; cdr3_aa: CASSLARASYEQFF
v_call: TRBV7-3; j_call: TRBJ2-7; d_call: TRBD1; clone_size: many; cdr3_nt: TGTGCCAGCAGCTTAACAGGGACAGACTACAATGAGCAGTACTTC; cdr3_aa: CASSLTGTDYNEQYF
v_call: TRBV7-2; j_call: TRBJ2-1; d_call: -; clone_size: medium-sized; cdr3_nt: TGTGCCAGCAGCCCTACTAGTTACGAGCAGTTCTTC; cdr3_aa: CASSPTSYEQFF